A selection of T cell receptor beta chains follows, all from one sample in a study of early T cells in non-severe SARS-CoV-2 infection. MiXCR, run by TCRdb on the 5' RACE reads, gives a single entry per CDR3 protein. The sample holds tens of thousands of distinct CDR3 sequences, about 10% seen once. The sequences come from whole blood, collected at baseline. These receptors were collected from an adult who was a healthcare worker with PCR-confirmed SARS-CoV-2 infection or an uninfected control (not recorded which). The CDR3 runs from the conserved cysteine through the conserved F or W. Fields, in order: V gene, J gene, D gene, clone size, CDR3 DNA, CDR3 protein. A D gene is named only where the DNA matches it firmly. Some rows have no size entry. The others give once, few or many, or a class for an expanded clone.

TRBV18	TRBJ1-1	NA	many	TGTGCCAGCTCACCCACAGGAAACACTGAAGCTTTCTTT	CASSPTGNTEAFF
TRBV7-2	TRBJ1-1	NA	few	TGTGCCAGCAGCTTCCCGGGAACTGAAGCTTTCTTT	CASSFPGTEAFF
TRBV20-1	TRBJ2-7	NA	many	TGCAGTGCTAGAGATGGCGGGGACAGCCTACTGCAGTACTTC	CSARDGGDSLLQYF
TRBV5-1	TRBJ1-2	NA	NA	TGCGCCAGCTCGGGGGAGAACTATGGCTACACCTTC	CASSGENYGYTF
TRBV27	TRBJ2-7	TRBD1	NA	TGTGCCAGCGCTGGGACAGGGGGTGAATTCCCCTACGAGCAGTACTTC	CASAGTGGEFPYEQYF
TRBV10-3	TRBJ1-1	TRBD1	many	TGTGCCATCAGTGAGAATCCACAGGGGGCTGGAACTGAAGCTTTCTTT	CAISENPQGAGTEAFF
TRBV5-1	TRBJ2-3	NA	few	TGCGCCAGCAGCTTGACGACGACTACCACAGATACGCAGTATTTT	CASSLTTTTTDTQYF
TRBV30	TRBJ1-2	NA	NA	TGTGCCTGGAGTGTATGGCAGGGCGCGTACTATGGCTACACCTTC	CAWSVWQGAYYGYTF
TRBV7-8	TRBJ2-1	NA	many	TGTGCCAGCACCGAGCAGGGGACCTCCTACAATGAGCAGTTCTTC	CASTEQGTSYNEQFF
TRBV6-6	TRBJ1-4	TRBD1	many	TGTGCCAGCAGTTATATGCCTCTGGGACAGGGGGCAGCTAATGAAAAACTGTTTTTT	CASSYMPLGQGAANEKLFF
TRBV5-8	TRBJ2-5	NA	many	TGTGCCAGCGGGGAAAACCAAGAGACACAGTACTTC	CASGENQETQYF
TRBV4-2	TRBJ2-2	NA	NA	TGTGCCAGCAGCCAAAGGGGTACCGGGGAGCTGTTTTTT	CASSQRGTGELFF
TRBV11-2	TRBJ2-1	NA	NA	TGTGCCAGCAGCCACCTTGAATCCGAGCAGTTCTTC	CASSHLESEQFF
TRBV4-1	TRBJ1-2	NA	few	TGCGCCAGCAGCCAAGATCGTCAGAACTATGGCTACACCTTC	CASSQDRQNYGYTF
TRBV6-5	TRBJ2-2	NA	many	TGTGCCAGCACCGAACGGCTGAACACCGGGGAGCTGTTTTTT	CASTERLNTGELFF
TRBV6-5	TRBJ1-2	TRBD1	many	TGTGCCAGCAGTTACGGGACAGGAGACAACTATGGCTACACCTTC	CASSYGTGDNYGYTF
TRBV29-1	TRBJ2-1	NA	NA	TGCAGCGTTCGCCTAGGGGGATTTTCCTACAATGAGCAGTTCTTC	CSVRLGGFSYNEQFF
TRBV27	TRBJ2-5	TRBD1	NA	TGTGCCAGTGAGACAGGGTTAGGGGAGACCCAGTACTTC	CASETGLGETQYF